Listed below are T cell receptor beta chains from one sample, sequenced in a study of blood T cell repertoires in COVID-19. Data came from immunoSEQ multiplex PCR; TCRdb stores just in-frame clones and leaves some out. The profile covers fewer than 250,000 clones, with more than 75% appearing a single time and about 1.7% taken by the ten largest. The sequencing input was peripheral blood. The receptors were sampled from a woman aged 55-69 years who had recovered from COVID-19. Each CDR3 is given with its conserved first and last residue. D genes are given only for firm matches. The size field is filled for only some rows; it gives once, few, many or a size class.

TGTGCCAGCAGCGTAAAAGAGGATTCACCCCTCCACTTT CASSVKEDSPLHF . TRBJ1-6 TRBV12-3/TRBV12-4 13 .
TGTGCCAGCAGCTTAGGGGCTATGGGGACAGGGGTCTACGAGCAGTACTTC CASSLGAMGTGVYEQYF TRBD1 TRBJ2-7 TRBV11-2 17 once
TGTGCCAGCAGCCAAGATCGTGAAAAACTGTTTTTT CASSQDREKLFF . TRBJ1-4 TRBV4-2 12 .
TGTGCCAGTAGTATAACAGGGTCTGGAAACACCATATATTTT CASSITGSGNTIYF . TRBJ1-3 TRBV19 14 .
TGTGCCAGCAGTTTAAGGGGGGAGACCCAGTACTTC CASSLRGETQYF . TRBJ2-5 TRBV12-3/TRBV12-4 12 .
TGTGCCTGGAGTGCCCTTCCCCGGGACAGTTACACTGAAGCTTTCTTT CAWSALPRDSYTEAFF TRBD1 TRBJ1-1 TRBV30 16 .
TGTGCCAGCAGCCAAATGACAGGGCGCGCCTACGAGCAGTACTTC CASSQMTGRAYEQYF TRBD1 TRBJ2-7 TRBV3-1/TRBV3-2 15 .
TGTGCCAGCAGCTTAATATTCGCTAGCGAGGGATCGAACACCGGGGAGCTGTTTTTT CASSLIFASEGSNTGELFF . TRBJ2-2 TRBV7-3 19 .
TGTGCCAGCAGCTTGGCTGTCAGGGGCAGTGGGGAGCAGTACTTC CASSLAVRGSGEQYF . TRBJ2-7 TRBV5-6 15 once
TGCGCCAGCAGCTTGTACGGGGGGGACACTGAAGCTTTCTTT CASSLYGGDTEAFF . TRBJ1-1 TRBV5-1 14 .
TGTGCCAGCAGCCAAGAGCCAACCCGGGGAGCTTTCTTT CASSQEPTRGAFF . TRBJ1-1 TRBV4-2 13 once
TGTGCCACCAGCAGGCGCCCAAATAGTGGGCGACCCACTGAAGCTTTCTTT CATSRRPNSGRPTEAFF . TRBJ1-1 TRBV15 17 .
TGTGCCAGCAGCTTTGGGTCTGCGGAGTACAATGAGCAGTTCTTC CASSFGSAEYNEQFF . TRBJ2-1 TRBV11-2 15 .
TGTGCCAGCACCCCAGGACAGGGTGGGAATGAGCAGTTCTTC CASTPGQGGNEQFF TRBD1 TRBJ2-1 TRBV5-4 14 .
TGTGCCAGCTCACCAGGGACAGACAATCAGCCCCAGCATTTT CASSPGTDNQPQHF TRBD1 TRBJ1-5 TRBV18 14 .
TGTGCCAGCAGCCCCCGTTCATGGACATCCTACAATGAGCAGTTCTTC CASSPRSWTSYNEQFF . TRBJ2-1 TRBV5-4 16 few
TGTGCCAGTAGTAGATCGGGGACAGGGGTACCGACAACTAATGAAAAACTGTTTTTT CASSRSGTGVPTTNEKLFF TRBD1 TRBJ1-4 TRBV19 19 .
TGTGCCAGCAGCCAGAACGCCAGGGGAGCTGGAAACACCATATATTTT CASSQNARGAGNTIYF . TRBJ1-3 TRBV7-2 16 .
TGTGCCAGCAGTTTATGGACACCGAACACCGGGGAGCTGTTTTTT CASSLWTPNTGELFF . TRBJ2-2 TRBV28 15 .
TGTGCCAGCAGCCCATGGACAGGTAGTTTTGGCTACACCTTC CASSPWTGSFGYTF TRBD1 TRBJ1-2 TRBV7-9 14 .
TGTGCCAGCAGTCGGACTAGCGGCCTCGAGCTGTTTTTT CASSRTSGLELFF TRBD2 TRBJ2-2 TRBV2 13 .
TGTGCCAGCATGGATGGGAGTCGCCGGGACACCATATATTTT CASMDGSRRDTIYF . TRBJ1-3 TRBV6-5 14 .
TGTGCCAGCAGCTTGGGCCAGACCTACAATGAGCAGTTCTTC CASSLGQTYNEQFF . TRBJ2-1 TRBV5-4 14 .
TGTGCCAGCAGCCCGACAGCGGCGGGATACGAGCAGTACTTC CASSPTAAGYEQYF . TRBJ2-7 TRBV13 14 .
TGTGCCAGCAGCCCCGGGACAGGGGGTTCACCCCTCCACTTT CASSPGTGGSPLHF TRBD1 TRBJ1-6 TRBV7-9 14 .
TGTGCCAGCAGCTTACTCGGGGTGGGGACTGGCACAGATACGCAGTATTTT CASSLLGVGTGTDTQYF . TRBJ2-3 TRBV7-3 17 .
TGTGCCAGCAGTGCAGGGGCCTGGGGTCAGCCCCAGCATTTT CASSAGAWGQPQHF . TRBJ1-5 TRBV2 14 few
TGCGCCAGCAGCCCGCACCGACTAGTTAACGAGCAGTACTTC CASSPHRLVNEQYF . TRBJ2-7 TRBV5-1 14 .
TGTGCCAGCAAGAGGGACAGGGGGCATGGGACGCAGTATTTT CASKRDRGHGTQYF TRBD1 TRBJ2-3 TRBV2 14 .
TGTGCCAGCAGCCTACCCTCCAGGCCTAAAGCTTTCTTT CASSLPSRPKAFF . TRBJ1-1 TRBV28 13 .
TGTGCCAGCAGCCCCCCCAGGGAAATTTTACGTGAGCAGTTCTTC CASSPPREILREQFF . TRBJ2-1 TRBV7-9 15 .
TGTGCCAGCAGTCCCGGGACAGGGGATCTGAATGAGCAGTTCTTC CASSPGTGDLNEQFF TRBD1 TRBJ2-1 TRBV11-1 15 .
TGTGCCAGCAGTTTATCCAGGGTAGATCAGCCCCAGCATTTT CASSLSRVDQPQHF . TRBJ1-5 TRBV28 14 .
TGCGCCAGCAGCCGAGGGCGGGACAGAGAGGGCTACACCTTC CASSRGRDREGYTF TRBD1 TRBJ1-2 TRBV4-3 14 .